This T cell receptor (beta chain) is drawn from a study of chemoradiotherapy in HPV16-positive cancers. Study at large: Candidate HPV-specific clones and shared TCR motifs came from a couple of HPV16-positive patients. Study-wide findings and caveats: Better recurrence-free survival went with HPV-responsive T-cell expansion in HPV16-positive patients. Only a couple of HPV16-positive patients supplied the functional HPV-specificity definition.

Clones were read by immunoSEQ multiplex PCR, and TCRdb kept only the in-frame ones, dropping some. This table has some 10,000 clones, about 89% appearing once. J was trimmed by 3 bases and V by 6 bases; bases with no gene match: 5. This CDR3 is 14 amino acids long. CDR1 is SNHLY, CDR2 FYNNEI, per germline. Of note for this clone: Its target is not known.

The input for sequencing was blood, taken from a patient who underwent chemoradiotherapy. The origin of this receptor is a human donor with HPV-associated anogenital cancer. This chain uses TRBV2 with TRBJ1-2; TRBD1 aligns across 9 bases. The CDR3 DNA is TGTGCCAGCAGCAGGGGGGACAGGGACTATGGCTACACCTTC. Amino acid sequence: CASSRGDRDYGYTF.